The rows below give T cell receptor beta chains drawn from one sample of a study of T cells in localized non-small cell lung cancer. The method was immunoSEQ multiplex PCR; TCRdb's version includes in-frame clones alone and lacks a portion of them. The sample consists of roughly 70,000 clones, around 85% of them appearing once. This sample comprised peripheral blood, obtained before any cancer treatment. The source is a male donor at least 60 years old with stage III squamous cell lung carcinoma. The CDR3 runs from the conserved cysteine through the conserved F or W. A D gene is named only where the DNA matches it firmly.

d_call,v_call,j_call,cdr3_aa
TRBD1,TRBV19,TRBJ1-2,CASTRTGGLGGYTF
NA,TRBV25-1,TRBJ1-1,CASSETGRAEAFF
NA,TRBV5-6,TRBJ1-2,CASGRMPSYGYTF
TRBD1,TRBV5-1,TRBJ1-5,CASSPRDRGNQPQHF
NA,TRBV19,TRBJ1-4,CASSIRGAMNEKLFF
NA,TRBV5-1,TRBJ2-1,CASSLRDTRYNEQFF
TRBD2,TRBV7-9,TRBJ2-5,CASSHGREQETQYF
TRBD2,TRBV28,TRBJ2-5,CASSLTSGGGQETQYF
NA,TRBV2,TRBJ2-3,CASKLTTDTQYF
NA,TRBV7-2,TRBJ2-1,CASSWGPGEQFF
NA,TRBV11-2,TRBJ1-4,CASSLEGRSEKLFF
TRBD1,TRBV7-2,TRBJ1-5,CASSQGQSTNQPQHF
TRBD1,TRBV5-8,TRBJ1-5,CASKYRGLGNQPQHF
NA,TRBV6-1,TRBJ2-7,CASSPSTVYEQYF
NA,TRBV11-2,TRBJ1-1,CASSLGVYTEAFF
TRBD2,TRBV5-4,TRBJ2-2,CASSPWGLAGANTGELFF
NA,TRBV7-6,TRBJ1-1,CASSTTGHSATEAFF
NA,TRBV9,TRBJ1-2,CASSVKSLEPSKPSDYGYTF
NA,TRBV2,TRBJ2-5,CASEPAQAEETQYF
TRBD2,TRBV7-2,TRBJ2-5,CASSPPGLAGGQETQYF
NA,TRBV18,TRBJ1-5,CASSLGHLGRQRNQPQHF
NA,TRBV5-5,TRBJ2-2,CASSLAGVSSGELFF
NA,TRBV9,TRBJ1-2,CASSVGGGGGYTF
NA,TRBV27,TRBJ1-1,CASSFRQTNTEAFF
NA,TRBV11-2,TRBJ1-6,CASSLNLRGLSPLHF
TRBD1,TRBV7-9,TRBJ1-2,CASSLAGQQPPNYGYTF
TRBD1,TRBV7-9,TRBJ2-7,CASSSRDRVYEQYF
NA,TRBV7-2,TRBJ2-7,CASSLAGGAYEQYF
TRBD1,TRBV5-6,TRBJ2-4,CASSEWTGQNIQYF
NA,TRBV9,TRBJ2-5,CASSVGGGRADETQYF
TRBD1,TRBV7-2,TRBJ1-2,CASRRSFFETGPSYTF
NA,TRBV11-2,TRBJ1-5,CASSLQGFGNQPQHF
TRBD1,TRBV28,TRBJ1-1,CAAQGGNTEAFF
NA,TRBV5-1,TRBJ1-2,CASSSLMQGPTYGYTF
NA,TRBV6-1,TRBJ1-5,CASSGTGYQPQHF
TRBD1,TRBV6-1,TRBJ1-4,CASSPTGGRGEKLFF
NA,TRBV5-1,TRBJ2-3,CASSPTERKFTDTQYF
TRBD1,TRBV12-5,TRBJ1-1,CASGYDDRAGTEAFF
NA,TRBV4-1,TRBJ2-2,CASSQGGVTGELFF
NA,TRBV9,TRBJ1-5,CASSVGSGNSNQPQHF
NA,TRBV6-1,TRBJ2-3,CASSAYTDTQYF
NA,TRBV29-1,TRBJ1-1,CSVEARGGYTEAFF
NA,TRBV4-3,TRBJ1-5,CASSQDFQFSNQPQHF
NA,TRBV7-2,TRBJ2-5,CASSSSLQETQYF
NA,TRBV19,TRBJ1-2,CASSPTGTSGGYTF